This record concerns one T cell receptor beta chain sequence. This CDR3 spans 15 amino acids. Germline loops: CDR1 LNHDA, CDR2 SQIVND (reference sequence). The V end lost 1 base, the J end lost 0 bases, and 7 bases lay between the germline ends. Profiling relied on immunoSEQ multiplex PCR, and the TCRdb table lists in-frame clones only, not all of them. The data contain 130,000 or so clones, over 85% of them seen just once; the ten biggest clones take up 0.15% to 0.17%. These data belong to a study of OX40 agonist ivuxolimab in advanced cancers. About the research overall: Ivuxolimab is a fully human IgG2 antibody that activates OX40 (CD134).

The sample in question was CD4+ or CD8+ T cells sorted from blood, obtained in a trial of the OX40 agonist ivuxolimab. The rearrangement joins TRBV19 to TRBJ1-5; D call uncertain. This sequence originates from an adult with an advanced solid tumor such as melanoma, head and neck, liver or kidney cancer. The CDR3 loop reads CASSIGPNSNQPQHF. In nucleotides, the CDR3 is TGTGCCAGTAGTATAGGGCCGAATAGCAATCAGCCCCAGCATTTT.